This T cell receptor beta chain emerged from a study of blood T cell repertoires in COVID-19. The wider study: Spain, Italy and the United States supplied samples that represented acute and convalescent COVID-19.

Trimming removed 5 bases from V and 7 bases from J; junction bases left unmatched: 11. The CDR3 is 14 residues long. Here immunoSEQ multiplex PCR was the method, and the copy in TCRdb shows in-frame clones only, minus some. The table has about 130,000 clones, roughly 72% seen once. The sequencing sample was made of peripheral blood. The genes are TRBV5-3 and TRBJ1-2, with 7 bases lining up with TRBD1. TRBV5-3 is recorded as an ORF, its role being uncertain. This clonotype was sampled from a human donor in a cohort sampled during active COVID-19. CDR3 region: CARRLLTGSIGYTF. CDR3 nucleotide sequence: TGTGCCAGAAGACTCCTGACAGGGTCGATTGGCTACACCTTC.